These T cell receptor beta chains were read from a single sample in a study of blood T cell repertoires in COVID-19. The table came from immunoSEQ multiplex PCR; TCRdb's copy has only in-frame clones and leaves some out. The repertoire holds fewer than 350,000 clones, 85% seen once, with around 2.5% in the top ten. Source material: PBMCs or T cells enriched from blood (not recorded which). The source of these receptors is a woman between 45 and 65 years old who had recovered from COVID-19. Each CDR3 is given with its conserved first and last residue. D genes are given only for firm matches. Clone size is given for some rows only: seen once, a few or many times, or a class if the clone is expanded.

j_call: TRBJ2-1; v_call: TRBV19; d_call: TRBD2; clone_size: NA; cdr3_aa: CASSIRAGGHEQFF; cdr3_nt: TGTGCCAGTAGTATCAGAGCGGGAGGGCATGAGCAGTTCTTC
j_call: TRBJ1-1; v_call: TRBV18; d_call: TRBD1; clone_size: NA; cdr3_aa: CAGGQGMNTEAFF; cdr3_nt: TGTGCCGGGGGACAGGGAATGAACACTGAAGCTTTCTTT
j_call: TRBJ1-5; v_call: TRBV7-2; d_call: NA; clone_size: once; cdr3_aa: CASSDSQLGQPQHF; cdr3_nt: TGTGCCAGCAGCGACAGTCAACTTGGACAGCCCCAGCATTTT
j_call: TRBJ2-2; v_call: TRBV12-5; d_call: NA; clone_size: NA; cdr3_aa: CASGSGSGELFF; cdr3_nt: TGTGCTAGTGGTTCCGGGTCCGGGGAGCTGTTTTTT
j_call: TRBJ1-1; v_call: TRBV7-2; d_call: NA; clone_size: NA; cdr3_aa: CASSLMAGDTEAFF; cdr3_nt: TGTGCCAGCAGCTTAATGGCCGGGGACACTGAAGCTTTCTTT
j_call: TRBJ2-3; v_call: TRBV7-2; d_call: NA; clone_size: NA; cdr3_aa: CASSLDGDPSTDTQYF; cdr3_nt: TGTGCCAGCAGCTTAGACGGAGATCCTAGCACAGATACGCAGTATTTT
j_call: TRBJ2-5; v_call: TRBV3-1/TRBV3-2; d_call: TRBD2; clone_size: NA; cdr3_aa: CASSQETSGIETQYF; cdr3_nt: TGTGCCAGCAGCCAAGAGACTAGCGGGATCGAGACCCAGTACTTC
j_call: TRBJ1-2; v_call: TRBV5-6; d_call: NA; clone_size: NA; cdr3_aa: CASSYYRAIYGYTF; cdr3_nt: TGTGCCAGCAGCTACTACAGGGCCATCTATGGCTACACCTTC
j_call: TRBJ1-5; v_call: TRBV30; d_call: NA; clone_size: NA; cdr3_aa: CAWSDSFNQPQHF; cdr3_nt: TGTGCCTGGAGTGACAGTTTCAATCAGCCCCAGCATTTT
j_call: TRBJ1-4; v_call: TRBV28; d_call: NA; clone_size: NA; cdr3_aa: CASSSVFQSNEKLFF; cdr3_nt: TGTGCCAGCAGTTCGGTATTTCAAAGTAATGAAAAACTGTTTTTT
j_call: TRBJ2-5; v_call: TRBV19; d_call: TRBD1; clone_size: NA; cdr3_aa: CASSSWTGGIETQYF; cdr3_nt: TGTGCCAGTAGTTCATGGACAGGTGGGATAGAGACCCAGTACTTC
j_call: TRBJ2-2; v_call: TRBV21-1; d_call: NA; clone_size: NA; cdr3_aa: CASSKPRSDNTGELFF; cdr3_nt: TGTGCCAGCAGCAAACCCCGCAGCGACAACACCGGGGAGCTGTTTTTT
j_call: TRBJ2-6; v_call: TRBV18; d_call: NA; clone_size: NA; cdr3_aa: CASSLFELSGANVLTF; cdr3_nt: TGTGCCAGCTCACTCTTCGAACTGTCTGGGGCCAACGTCCTGACTTTC
j_call: TRBJ1-4; v_call: TRBV19; d_call: NA; clone_size: NA; cdr3_aa: CASNPRATNEKLFF; cdr3_nt: TGTGCCAGTAATCCCCGTGCAACTAATGAAAAACTGTTTTTT
j_call: TRBJ2-1; v_call: TRBV11-2; d_call: TRBD1; clone_size: NA; cdr3_aa: CASSQNSGTGVSYNEQFF; cdr3_nt: TGTGCCAGCAGCCAGAACTCCGGGACAGGGGTATCCTACAATGAGCAGTTCTTC
j_call: TRBJ2-5; v_call: TRBV24-1; d_call: TRBD1; clone_size: NA; cdr3_aa: CATSERTGKETQYF; cdr3_nt: TGTGCCACCAGTGAGAGGACAGGGAAAGAGACCCAGTACTTC
j_call: TRBJ2-1; v_call: TRBV5-4; d_call: NA; clone_size: NA; cdr3_aa: CASSLVRVQGSAEQFF; cdr3_nt: TGTGCCAGCAGCTTGGTGCGGGTCCAGGGGTCCGCTGAGCAGTTCTTC
j_call: TRBJ2-3; v_call: TRBV11-2; d_call: TRBD2; clone_size: NA; cdr3_aa: CASSRLAGNTDTQYF; cdr3_nt: TGTGCCAGCAGCCGACTAGCGGGGAACACAGATACGCAGTATTTT
j_call: TRBJ1-4; v_call: TRBV2; d_call: NA; clone_size: NA; cdr3_aa: CASIREDIGEKLFF; cdr3_nt: TGTGCCAGCATCAGGGAGGACATAGGTGAAAAACTGTTTTTT
j_call: TRBJ2-3; v_call: TRBV5-1; d_call: NA; clone_size: NA; cdr3_aa: CASSSHDTQYF; cdr3_nt: TGCGCCAGCAGCTCCCATGATACGCAGTATTTT
j_call: TRBJ1-2; v_call: TRBV5-6; d_call: TRBD1; clone_size: NA; cdr3_aa: CASSWSGGNYGYTF; cdr3_nt: TGTGCCAGCAGCTGGTCAGGGGGTAACTATGGCTACACCTTC
j_call: TRBJ1-5; v_call: TRBV3-1/TRBV3-2; d_call: NA; clone_size: once; cdr3_aa: CASSLGTHSNQPQHF; cdr3_nt: TGTGCCAGCAGCCTCGGGACACATAGCAATCAGCCCCAGCATTTT
j_call: TRBJ1-1; v_call: TRBV6-6; d_call: NA; clone_size: NA; cdr3_aa: CASSYSQGGVNTEAFF; cdr3_nt: TGTGCCAGCAGTTACTCCCAGGGAGGGGTTAACACTGAAGCTTTCTTT
j_call: TRBJ1-5; v_call: TRBV28; d_call: NA; clone_size: NA; cdr3_aa: CASRLRAGQGYGNQPQHF; cdr3_nt: TGTGCCAGCAGGTTAAGGGCAGGGCAGGGTTACGGCAATCAGCCCCAGCATTTT
j_call: TRBJ1-1; v_call: TRBV29-1; d_call: NA; clone_size: NA; cdr3_aa: CSVTPGYTEAFF; cdr3_nt: TGCAGCGTTACCCCCGGGTACACTGAAGCTTTCTTT
j_call: TRBJ2-5; v_call: TRBV29-1; d_call: TRBD2; clone_size: NA; cdr3_aa: CSVVRFVGTSGGETQYF; cdr3_nt: TGCAGCGTTGTTCGTTTCGTGGGGACTAGCGGGGGTGAGACCCAGTACTTC
j_call: TRBJ2-7; v_call: TRBV10-1; d_call: NA; clone_size: NA; cdr3_aa: CASSDTSGYEQYF; cdr3_nt: TGCGCCAGCAGTGATACCTCCGGCTACGAGCAGTACTTC
j_call: TRBJ1-4; v_call: TRBV27; d_call: TRBD1; clone_size: NA; cdr3_aa: CASSSPGQGRSNEKLFF; cdr3_nt: TGTGCCAGCAGTTCCCCAGGACAGGGCAGGTCTAATGAAAAACTGTTTTTT
j_call: TRBJ2-7; v_call: TRBV12-3/TRBV12-4; d_call: NA; clone_size: few; cdr3_aa: CASSPGPGIEQYF; cdr3_nt: TGTGCCAGCAGTCCCGGTCCAGGGATAGAGCAGTACTTC
j_call: TRBJ2-2; v_call: TRBV7-9; d_call: TRBD2; clone_size: NA; cdr3_aa: CASSRRLAGNTGELFF; cdr3_nt: TGTGCCAGCAGCCGGAGACTAGCGGGGAACACCGGGGAGCTGTTTTTT
j_call: TRBJ1-5; v_call: TRBV11-2; d_call: TRBD1; clone_size: NA; cdr3_aa: CASSPSTGAGSQPQHF; cdr3_nt: TGTGCCAGCAGCCCCTCGACAGGGGCTGGGAGTCAGCCCCAGCATTTT
j_call: TRBJ1-2; v_call: TRBV6-5; d_call: NA; clone_size: NA; cdr3_aa: CASRSTGKLYGYTF; cdr3_nt: TGTGCCAGCAGGTCGACAGGCAAGCTCTATGGCTACACCTTC
j_call: TRBJ1-5; v_call: TRBV20-1; d_call: NA; clone_size: NA; cdr3_aa: CSASVGQPQHF; cdr3_nt: TGCAGTGCTAGTGTTGGCCAGCCCCAGCATTTT
j_call: TRBJ2-1; v_call: TRBV4-3; d_call: TRBD2; clone_size: NA; cdr3_aa: CASSETSGSNGNEQFF; cdr3_nt: TGCGCCAGCAGCGAGACTAGCGGGAGTAACGGCAATGAGCAGTTCTTC
j_call: TRBJ1-4; v_call: TRBV5-4; d_call: TRBD1; clone_size: once; cdr3_aa: CATQDRDNEKLFF; cdr3_nt: TGTGCCACCCAGGACAGGGATAATGAAAAACTGTTTTTT
j_call: TRBJ1-5; v_call: TRBV5-6; d_call: TRBD1; clone_size: NA; cdr3_aa: CASSSVGTGSQPQHF; cdr3_nt: TGTGCCAGCAGCTCAGTCGGGACAGGGAGTCAGCCCCAGCATTTT
j_call: TRBJ2-7; v_call: TRBV4-1; d_call: NA; clone_size: NA; cdr3_aa: CASSQESASSYEQYF; cdr3_nt: TGCGCCAGCAGCCAAGAATCCGCTAGCTCCTACGAGCAGTACTTC
j_call: TRBJ1-2; v_call: TRBV28; d_call: TRBD1; clone_size: once; cdr3_aa: CASSLFEGAGGYTF; cdr3_nt: TGTGCCAGCAGTTTATTTGAGGGGGCGGGTGGCTACACCTTC
j_call: TRBJ2-7; v_call: TRBV7-2; d_call: NA; clone_size: NA; cdr3_aa: CASSLLGGVGYEQYF; cdr3_nt: TGTGCCAGCAGCTTATTGGGCGGGGTTGGGTACGAGCAGTACTTC
j_call: TRBJ2-3; v_call: TRBV27; d_call: TRBD1; clone_size: NA; cdr3_aa: CASSSDRGKAQYF; cdr3_nt: TGTGCCAGCAGTTCAGACAGGGGGAAGGCGCAGTATTTT
j_call: TRBJ2-5; v_call: TRBV7-6; d_call: NA; clone_size: NA; cdr3_aa: CASSLDGSSGTQYF; cdr3_nt: TGTGCCAGCAGCTTAGATGGGAGCTCTGGGACCCAGTACTTC
j_call: TRBJ1-2; v_call: TRBV7-9; d_call: TRBD1; clone_size: NA; cdr3_aa: CASSLVDRHGYTF; cdr3_nt: TGTGCCAGCAGCTTGGTGGACAGGCATGGCTACACCTTC
j_call: TRBJ2-2; v_call: TRBV7-3; d_call: TRBD1; clone_size: NA; cdr3_aa: CASGTVANTGELFF; cdr3_nt: TGTGCCAGCGGGACAGTCGCGAACACCGGGGAGCTGTTTTTT
j_call: TRBJ2-1; v_call: TRBV14; d_call: NA; clone_size: NA; cdr3_aa: CASSLFSGGLGEQFF; cdr3_nt: TGTGCCAGCAGCCTGTTTTCGGGGGGCTTGGGTGAGCAGTTCTTC
j_call: TRBJ2-5; v_call: TRBV5-1; d_call: NA; clone_size: NA; cdr3_aa: CASSQRRRSQETQYF; cdr3_nt: TGCGCCAGCAGCCAGCGACGGCGCAGCCAAGAGACCCAGTACTTC